These T cell receptor beta chains were read from a single sample in a study of CD8 T cells in ankylosing spondylitis. TCRdb processed the 5' RACE reads anew with MiXCR; each CDR3 protein has one entry. The repertoire holds a few hundred thousand distinct CDR3 sequences, roughly 8% seen once, with approximately 15% in the top ten. Sequencing input: blood, either unsorted or a sorted T cell fraction (not recorded which). The receptors here all came from a male donor with ankylosing spondylitis. Each CDR3 is given without its conserved first and last residue. The order of the fields is V gene, J gene, CDR3 protein.

TRBV5-1	TRBJ2-7	ASSLRDVSYEQY
TRBV27	TRBJ2-5	ASSGSAFGETQY
TRBV6-2/TRBV6-3	TRBJ2-1	ASSWAGGSYNEQF
TRBV7-2	TRBJ2-1	ASSLMGSSYNEQF
TRBV12-3/TRBV12-4	TRBJ2-7	ASTSGGEYEQY
TRBV7-2	TRBJ1-1	ASSLAVDRAASEAF
TRBV20-1	TRBJ2-1	SALGTKKGYEQF
TRBV28	TRBJ2-1	ASKPGTWSYNEQF
TRBV7-2	TRBJ2-5	ASSLQTGPWAQY
TRBV12-3/TRBV12-4	TRBJ2-5	ASGQSLETQY
TRBV5-1	TRBJ1-5	ASSLVGAGNQPQH
TRBV7-3	TRBJ2-5	ASSFGLGRETQY
TRBV11-3	TRBJ2-5	ASSFRDRGYQETQY
TRBV18	TRBJ2-7	ASSLDTDWGIEQY
TRBV30	TRBJ1-1	AWSGNVAAEAS
TRBV20-1	TRBJ2-1	SARKPEGLYNEQF
TRBV20-1	TRBJ2-4	SASRTGLNIQY
TRBV28	TRBJ2-5	ASSNLRGLGETQH
TRBV9	TRBJ2-2	ASSVSGRSNTGELF
TRBV10-2	TRBJ2-6	ASRKRNTLSGANVLT
TRBV7-2	TRBJ2-3	ASRLTSGRPDTQY
TRBV20-1	TRBJ2-7	SARDLRGTYEQY
TRBV14	TRBJ2-1	ASSQDIWGDNEQF
TRBV30	TRBJ2-7	AWSLTGPHEQY
TRBV25-1	TRBJ1-1	ASSESGQNTLSFEAF
TRBV12-5	TRBJ2-7	ASGLVNQGVHYEQY
TRBV2	TRBJ2-7	ASSDQGRWTRAYEQY
TRBV7-9	TRBJ1-1	ASTSFSDKAF
TRBV12-3/TRBV12-4	TRBJ2-7	ASSSRQGPYEQY
TRBV5-1	TRBJ2-1	ASSWTSGNGNEQF
TRBV7-6	TRBJ2-1	ASSPPSGVSEYEQF
TRBV29-1	TRBJ2-1	SVVERPYNEQF
TRBV14	TRBJ2-7	ASSRLSGEQY
TRBV5-1	TRBJ2-1	ASSLVARSYNEQF
TRBV4-1	TRBJ1-1	ASSPDRGLMNTEAF
TRBV12-3/TRBV12-4	TRBJ1-1	ASSYTGASTEAF
TRBV29-1	TRBJ2-5	SVAFLAGEVQETQY
TRBV29-1	TRBJ2-5	SVAWSASGETQY